This paragraph covers one T cell receptor (beta chain) sequence. The method was immunoSEQ multiplex PCR; TCRdb's version includes in-frame clones alone and lacks a portion of them. Of 250,000 to 350,000 clones in the sample, around 89% were seen once. These data originate in a study of blood T cell repertoires in COVID-19. Across the whole study: T cells, B-cell-depleted T cells, or PBMCs supplied cDNA or gDNA.

The CDR3 spans 15 residues. Germline assignment: CDR1 MDHEN and CDR2 SYDVKM. V lost 7 bases, J lost 6 bases, and 19 bases lay in between. Sample: peripheral blood. The V and J genes are TRBV28 and TRBJ1-5, with D tentatively TRBD1 (6 bases). The clonotype comes from a woman aged 55-75 years with acute or convalescent COVID-19. The CDR3 DNA follows: TGTGCCAGCAAGGCCCCGGGGGGCGGTGGTCAGCCCCAGCATTTT. Amino acids: CASKAPGGGGQPQHF.